This entry features one T cell receptor (beta chain) sequence. Its antigen is not yet known. No quality values exist for individual bases; no much larger clone is one base distant. This entry is derived from a study of blood T cells in healthy people across ages (dated by TCRdb to 2013 to 2016). Describing the broader study: In model experiments, roughly one uniquely barcoded TCR beta cDNA molecule per two T cells was captured by template switching. The donors were split into four age groups: young (average 16 years), middle-aged (39), aged (roughly 65) and long-lived (approximately 80). To track age-related changes in TCR beta repertoire diversity, the study relied on deep sequencing normalized with unique cDNA molecular identifiers. To avoid experimental bias, donors of different ages were randomly spread across the sequencing lanes. Two additional independent replicas of 1 million unique cDNA reads from the same blood draw were analyzed for two donors (one aged 18 to 29 and one aged 80 or older). Study-wide findings and limitations: The percentage of naive T cells measured by flow cytometry correlated strongly with observed TCR beta diversity. Since profiling was done on bulk unsorted PBMCs, naive and antigen-experienced compartments could not be conclusively compared. As age increased, observed TCR beta diversity per million T cells dropped in a roughly linear way, and a significant reduction was already evident by age 40. The long-lived group showed more naive CD4+ T cells, fewer expanded clones and increased TCR diversity than the aged group, suggesting age selection. Estimates of total diversity from one million sequenced T cells were regarded as lower bounds and underestimates. Because donor CMV infection status was unknown, age-related changes in expanded clonotypes were potentially confounded.

The V and J ends are trimmed by 4 bases and 0 bases, leaving 13 bases between them. The CDR3 runs 15 residues from the cysteine to the phenylalanine. The only DNA kept is the CDR3, 45 bases in frame from the first base. Per the germline V gene, SGHRS is the CDR1 and YFSETQ is the CDR2. Donors were a few dozen systemically healthy Caucasian individuals from Russia aged roughly 6 to 95 years. Approximately 9.7 milliliters of peripheral blood were drawn from each donor into EDTA-treated Vacutainer tubes. PBMCs were isolated by Ficoll-Paque density-gradient centrifugation, with at least 6 million obtained per sample. Total RNA was extracted from PBMCs with Trizol reagent, with at least 5 micrograms obtained per sample. For every donor, flow cytometry on a PBMC aliquot measured the percentage of naive CD45RAhigh/CD27high T cells. Libraries were prepared through 5' RACE. Data came from an Illumina HiSeq 2500. The second PCR ran for about 6 to 12 cycles and used a J-beta primer mix along with a sample-barcoded 5' primer. A unique molecular identifier was introduced onto each TCR beta cDNA molecule by a template-switch 5' adaptor carrying 12 random nucleotides. At least 3 million CDR3-containing paired-end reads were obtained from each sample. First-strand cDNA was synthesized from all RNA with the Mint cDNA synthesis kit, primed by a TRBC-specific oligonucleotide. After uracil-DNA glycosylase treatment, a first 18-cycle PCR used universal primers M1SS and BC2_uni_R on all cDNA. In the authors' own workflow: For normalization, 1 million high-quality reads, each with a distinct molecular identifier, were randomly selected from each sample. Reads with shared molecular identifiers were discarded instead of being binned into consensus sequences. MiTCR, with a Q25 quality threshold and the strictest error-elimination algorithm, was used for CDR3 identification, clonotype clustering and error correction. Lower-bound total TCR beta diversity was estimated with a nonparametric unseen species model using Euler transformation. TCRdb itself trimmed the public reads at Q25 with fastp, ran MiXCR and retained productive beta chains. Rows merge per CDR3 protein into single entries with the most common DNA and genes. The authors' filters were not applied to this entry. Recorded for this sample are about 1,400,000 distinct CDR3 sequences; approximately 42% of them occurred a single time. The leading ten clones occupy 7.9% of the sample.

Sequencing was performed on blood. The rearranged chain carries TRBV5-1 and TRBJ1-1; the D gene is unclear. The TCR sequence derives from a woman under 30 in good health. The CDR3 has the sequence CASSATSWLNTEAFF. The DNA sequence is given as TGCGCCAGCAGCGCAACCTCGTGGCTGAACACTGAAGCTTTCTTT. The full variable domain, with segments outside the CDR3 supplied by the reference TRBV5-1 and TRBJ1-1 proteins, appears as KAGVTQTPRYLIKTRGQQVTLSCSPISGHRSVSWYQQTPGQGLQFLFEYFSETQRNKGNFPGRFSGRQFSNSRSEMNVSTLELGDSALYLCASSATSWLNTEAFFGQGTRLTVV.